These T cell receptor beta chains were read from a single sample in a study of T cell repertoires in cytomegalovirus infection. TCRdb recomputed calls from the reads with MiXCR, one row per CDR3 protein. The sample shows 100,000 to 150,000 distinct CDR3 sequences, roughly 25% of them seen only once. For these receptors, no antigen is known. The sequenced sample consisted of PBMCs, sequenced either directly or after in vitro stimulation (not recorded which). The receptors were gathered from a human donor in good health (CMV status not recorded). Some clones in this sample may be carry-over from other donors' samples. CDR3s include the opening cysteine and the closing phenylalanine or tryptophan. D genes are given only for firm matches. Only part of the rows carry a size: once, few, many, or a class if the clone is expanded.

d_call clone_size j_call v_call cdr3_nt cdr3_aa
. . TRBJ2-5 TRBV4-2 TGTGCCAGCAGCCCCGGCCAGGAGGGAGAGACCCAGTACTTC CASSPGQEGETQYF
. few TRBJ2-2 TRBV28 TGTGCCAGCAGTTTACCAAATACAGCAGGCCCCGGGGAGCTGTTTTTT CASSLPNTAGPGELFF
TRBD1 few TRBJ1-1 TRBV18 TGTGCCAGCTCAGCCCGGGACAGCCAGAACACTGAAGCTTTCTTT CASSARDSQNTEAFF
. . TRBJ1-6 TRBV4-2 TGTGCCAGCAGCCAAGTTTCCCCGGAGCCTTATAATTCACCCCTCCACTTT CASSQVSPEPYNSPLHF
TRBD2 few TRBJ2-5 TRBV2 TGTGCCACCACAGCCGGGACTAGCGGGAGAATTAGAGAGACCCAGTACTTC CATTAGTSGRIRETQYF
TRBD2 many TRBJ2-3 TRBV7-2 TGTGCCAGCAGCTCCAAGCGGGAACCAACTTACACAGATACGCAGTATTTT CASSSKREPTYTDTQYF
. . TRBJ2-1 TRBV7-9 TGTGCCAGCAGCTTAGCGTCGGGGGGCACTGAGCAGTTCTTC CASSLASGGTEQFF
. . TRBJ1-4 TRBV12-3/TRBV12-4 TGTGCCAGCAGCCTACTCGACAGAGCAACTAATGAAAAACTGTTTTTT CASSLLDRATNEKLFF
TRBD2 few TRBJ2-3 TRBV2 TGTGCCAGCACCTCGACTAGCGGGAGAACAGATACGCAGTATTTT CASTSTSGRTDTQYF
. . TRBJ1-4 TRBV2 TGTGCCAGCTCCGACAGTCGTAATGAAAAACTGTTTTTT CASSDSRNEKLFF
. many TRBJ1-6 TRBV19 TGTGCCAGCGGACATACCCAAGGGAGTTCACCCCTCCACTTT CASGHTQGSSPLHF
. many TRBJ2-3 TRBV7-2 TGTGCCAGCAGGAAAACAGGGTCAGATACGCAGTATTTT CASRKTGSDTQYF
TRBD1 . TRBJ1-2 TRBV9 TGTGCCAGCAGCAAAGACCCGAGGGGACAGGATGGCTACACCTTC CASSKDPRGQDGYTF
TRBD2 few TRBJ2-3 TRBV7-8 TGTGCCAGCAGCTCCCAGCGGGAGGGCTCAGATACGCAGTATTTT CASSSQREGSDTQYF
TRBD2 once TRBJ2-1 TRBV29-1 TGCAGCGTTGCCCGGGACTGGGGGGGCAATGAGCAGTTCTTC CSVARDWGGNEQFF
. few TRBJ1-2 TRBV20-1 TGCAGTGCTAGATCAGTGGACTATGGCTACACCTTC CSARSVDYGYTF
. few TRBJ1-2 TRBV6-5 TGTGCCAGCAGTTACCCGAGAGGGGGCTACACCTTC CASSYPRGGYTF
. . TRBJ2-5 TRBV7-2 TGTGCCAGCAGCTTAGTAGGGCCAGAAGAGACCCAGTACTTC CASSLVGPEETQYF
TRBD2 . TRBJ2-1 TRBV4-3 TGCGCCAGCAGCCGTGGACTAGCGGAAAACAATGAGCAGTTCTTC CASSRGLAENNEQFF
TRBD1 . TRBJ1-1 TRBV7-8 TGTGCCAGCGGCCCGGGACAGGGCCTGAACACTGAAGCTTTCTTT CASGPGQGLNTEAFF